The present entry profiles one TCR beta chain with its context. These data belong to a study of sequential checkpoint blockade in melanoma. About the study: Arm A got nivolumab then ipilimumab; arm B the reverse, 1:1. Each arm's sequence ended with maintenance nivolumab.

Germline V gives CDR1 MDHEN, CDR2 SYDVKM. This CDR3 is built from 15 residues. Unmatched junction bases numbered 0, after V lost 1 base and J lost 1 base. The method was immunoSEQ multiplex PCR; TCRdb's version includes in-frame clones alone and lacks a portion of them. The sample records some 12,000 clones, over 65% being singletons. Treatment described: randomized to nivolumab then ipilimumab (arm A) or the reverse (arm B). No patient had prior DNA-damaging chemotherapy. Sorted cells were live CD3+CD8+, lacking CD19 and CD56, from PBMCs. The specimen was CD8+ T cells sorted from blood (inferred from file names), collected from a patient given nivolumab and ipilimumab in sequence. The clonotype was recovered from a human donor with melanoma. The V call is TRBV28, the J call TRBJ2-3, with 9 nucleotides matching TRBD2. The CDR3 DNA sequence: TGTGCCAGCAGTTTATTAGCGGGGGGCACAGATACGCAGTATTTT. The encoded protein is CASSLLAGGTDTQYF.